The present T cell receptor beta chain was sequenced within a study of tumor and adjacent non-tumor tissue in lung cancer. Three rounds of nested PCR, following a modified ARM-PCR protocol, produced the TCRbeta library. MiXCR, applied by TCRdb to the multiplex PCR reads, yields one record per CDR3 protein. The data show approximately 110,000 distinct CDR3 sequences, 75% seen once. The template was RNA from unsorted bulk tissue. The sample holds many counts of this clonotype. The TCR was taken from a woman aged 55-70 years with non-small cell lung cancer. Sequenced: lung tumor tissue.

The CDR3 is CASSEQASNEQFF. The DNA of the CDR3 is TGTGCCAGCAGTGAACAGGCCTCCAATGAGCAGTTCTTC. The chain combines TRBV6-1 with TRBJ2-1; D remains ambiguous. The CDR3 runs 13 residues. CDR1 is MNHNS and CDR2 is SASEGT in the germline V gene. V shed 2 bases and J shed 6 bases, with 8 bases lying between them.